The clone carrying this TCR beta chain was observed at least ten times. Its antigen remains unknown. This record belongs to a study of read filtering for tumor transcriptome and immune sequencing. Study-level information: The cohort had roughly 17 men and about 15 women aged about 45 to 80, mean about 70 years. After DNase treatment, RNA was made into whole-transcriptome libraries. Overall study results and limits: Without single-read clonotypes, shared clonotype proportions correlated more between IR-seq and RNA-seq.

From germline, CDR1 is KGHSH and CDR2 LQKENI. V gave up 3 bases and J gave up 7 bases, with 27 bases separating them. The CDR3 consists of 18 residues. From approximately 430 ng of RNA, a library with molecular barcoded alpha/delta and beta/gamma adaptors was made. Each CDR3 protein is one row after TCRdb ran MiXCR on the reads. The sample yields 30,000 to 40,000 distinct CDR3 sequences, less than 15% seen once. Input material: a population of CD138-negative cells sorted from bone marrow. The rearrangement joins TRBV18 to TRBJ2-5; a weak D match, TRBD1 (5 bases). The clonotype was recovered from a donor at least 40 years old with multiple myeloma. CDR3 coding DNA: TGTGCCAGCTCACCGACGACAGCCCATGGTTTTCAAGAGAGGACCCAGTACTTC. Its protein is CASSPTTAHGFQERTQYF.